This T cell receptor (beta chain) was found in a study of regulatory T cells in long-lasting Graves disease. V dropped 2 bases and J dropped 4; count of bases not matched to a gene: 9. The germline CDR1 and CDR2 sequences are MDHEN and SYDVKM. The CDR3 has 16 amino acids. Stated time point: newly diagnosed GD, antithyroid drugs for less than 3 months. The TCR library was made from RNA that had been extracted from PBMCs in TRIzol. The study, taken as a whole, reports: Graves' patients with persistent disease showed TCR diversity lower than patients newly diagnosed. Persistent disease was characterized by preferential usage of TRBV28, TRBJ1-2 and TRBJ2-5.

This clonotype has at least ten counts. What it binds is not known. Arm-PCR with iRepertoire HTBI primers amplified the CDR3 regions for these TCR beta libraries. As originally analysed: Across samples, roughly 64 TRBV and 13 to 15 TRBJ segments were found. Each CDR3 protein gets one entry after TCRdb re-called the multiplex PCR reads with MiXCR. The V and J calls follow TCRdb's processing rather than the paper's. This sample has around 400,000 distinct CDR3 sequences, with about 16% found just once. The receptor was derived from a female donor with Graves disease. The sample here was peripheral blood mononuclear cells (PBMCs), taken at new diagnosis, from a patient treated with antithyroid drugs. The chain links TRBV28 to TRBJ2-3; TRBD2 matches 7 bases. The CDR3 spells CASSLVGREWSDTQYF. CDR3 coding DNA: TGTGCCAGCAGTTTAGTCGGGCGGGAGTGGTCAGATACGCAGTATTTT.